These 2 T cell receptor beta chains originate from one sample sequenced in a study of cytomegalovirus exposure and HLA in healthy donors. Both 60 Vbeta primers and 13 Jbeta primers went into the PCR. Assay: immunoSEQ multiplex PCR; the TCRdb copy retains only in-frame clones and omits some. The sample consists of 100,000 to 150,000 clones, roughly 80% of them appearing once. The sequencing sample was made of PBMCs. The source is a woman aged 45 to 65 in good health and CMV-seronegative.

The genes are TRBV6-5 and TRBJ1-2; D remains ambiguous. V shed 6 bases and J shed 5 bases, with 16 bases lying between them. Germline CDR1 MNHEY, CDR2 SVGAGI. This CDR3 comprises 14 residues. As DNA, the CDR3 is TGTGCCAGCAGAAAACAGCCAGAACTTTATGGCTACACCTTC. As protein: CASRKQPELYGYTF.

This chain links TRBV4-3 with TRBJ1-5; D ambiguous. Germline V gives CDR1 LGHNA, CDR2 YSLEER. There are 15 residues in the CDR3. The V and J ends lost 3 bases and 8 bases respectively, with 17 bases between them. The DNA for the CDR3 is TGCGCCAGCAGCCATAATTACGCGGGAATCGAGCCCCAGCATTTT. This encodes CASSHNYAGIEPQHF.